This T cell receptor (beta chain) was sequenced for a study of OX40 agonist ivuxolimab in advanced cancers. The CDR3 loop spans 13 amino acids. The germline gives CDR1 LNHDA, CDR2 SQIVND (reference sequence). V was shortened by 11 bases and J by 2 bases, with 14 bases between the two germline ends. TCRdb's copy holds only in-frame clones and misses some; the assay was immunoSEQ multiplex PCR. The table lists about 120,000 clones, approximately 89% of them singletons. Sequencing used CD4+ or CD8+ T cells sorted from blood, obtained in a trial of the OX40 agonist ivuxolimab. The source of this sequence is an adult with an advanced solid tumor such as melanoma, head and neck, liver or kidney cancer. The chain carries TRBV19 and TRBJ2-3; a possible D gene is TRBD1 (6 bases). The CDR3 DNA reads as TGTGCCGCAAGGACAGCGTCCACAGATACGCAGTATTTT. Residues: CAARTASTDTQYF.